The 30 T cell receptor beta chains below were found in one sample sequenced in a study of blood T cell repertoires in COVID-19. TCRdb's table, derived via immunoSEQ multiplex PCR, lists solely in-frame clones and lacks some. The sample records some 240,000 clones, 90% being singletons. The sample comprised peripheral blood. The receptors here all came from an older woman with COVID-19, enrolled during active disease.

This clone has just a few counts. This chain connects TRBV9 to TRBJ1-1, with 9 bases that match TRBD1. Germline lookup yields CDR1 SGDLS and CDR2 YYNGEE. CDR3 length: 19 amino acids. With 0 bases clipped from V and 0 bases from J, the junction kept 12 bases outside the gene matches. The chain's CDR3 is CASSVGVSGTGYLNTEAFF. The CDR3, as DNA: TGTGCCAGCAGCGTAGGGGTCTCCGGGACAGGGTATTTGAACACTGAAGCTTTCTTT.

J is TRBJ2-1 and V is TRBV12-3 or TRBV12-4; 10 bases are a match to TRBD2. The CDR3 consists of 13 residues. V was pared by 9 bases and J by 3 bases, with 2 bases of the junction left unmatched. This CDR3 reads CASGLADYNEQFF. The CDR3 DNA is TGTGCCAGTGGACTAGCGGACTACAATGAGCAGTTCTTC.

The chain has TRBV11-2 and TRBJ1-2, with 7 bases fitting TRBD1. Germline CDR1 SGHAT, CDR2 FQNNGV. J was trimmed by 5 bases and V by 5 bases; bases with no gene match: 5. The CDR3 has 13 amino acids. The CDR3 loop is CASSKTGTYGYTF. In DNA form, the CDR3 reads TGTGCCAGCAGCAAGACAGGGACATATGGCTACACCTTC.

The rearrangement uses TRBV7-2 and TRBJ2-7, with D possibly TRBD2 on 6 matching bases. The germline V gene has CDR1 SGHTA and CDR2 FQGNSA. Trimming removed 5 bases at V and 2 bases at J, with 16 bases between. This CDR3 spans 15 amino acids. The CDR3 protein is CASSPGPGRPYEQYF. As DNA, the CDR3 is TGTGCCAGCAGCCCCGGCCCCGGGAGACCCTACGAGCAGTACTTC.

The genes are TRBV11-1 and TRBJ2-7, with TRBD2 identical over 7 bases. V dropped 3 bases and J dropped 2; count of bases not matched to a gene: 4. CDR3 length equals 14 residues. Germline loops: CDR1 SGHAT, CDR2 FQDESV (reference sequence). CDR3: CASSFGGGTYEQYF. The CDR3 coding sequence is TGTGCCAGCAGCTTTGGCGGGGGTACCTACGAGCAGTACTTC.

The rearrangement uses TRBV30 and TRBJ1-6; D is uncertain. The CDR3 is made up of 15 amino acids. The ends were cut back, 2 bases at V and 7 bases at J, with 15 bases in the middle. Germline CDR1 and CDR2: GTSNPN and SVGIG (reference sequence). CDR3 loop: CAWSSGGNTNSPLHF. The CDR3 nucleotides are TGTGCCTGGAGTTCTGGCGGGAACACCAATTCACCCCTCCACTTT. Combining the CDR3 with reference TRBV30 and TRBJ1-6 gives the whole variable domain SQTIHQWPATLVQPVGSPLSLECTVEGTSNPNLYWYRQAAGRGLQLLFYSVGIGQISSEVPQNLSASRPQDRQFILSSKKLLLSDSGFYLCAWSSGGNTNSPLHFGNGTRLTVT.

The J gene is TRBJ2-2, the V gene TRBV7-9, with a tentative D call TRBD1 (6 bases). In germline, CDR1 is SEHNR, CDR2 FQNEAQ (reference sequence). There are 16 residues in the CDR3. Trimming removed 5 bases from V and 1 base from J, with 14 bases in between. CDR3 region: CASSQPTGMNTGELFF. The CDR3 region has the DNA TGTGCCAGCAGCCAGCCCACAGGGATGAACACCGGGGAGCTGTTTTTT.

V usage is TRBV20-1 and J usage is TRBJ2-7, with no clear D. V lost 3 bases, J lost 2 bases, and 5 bases lay in between. The CDR3 has 11 residues. Germline V gene sequence: CDR1 DFQATT, CDR2 SNEGSKA (reference sequence). The CDR3 DNA reads TGCAGTGCTAGTACAGCCTACGAGCAGTACTTC. It codes for CSASTAYEQYF.

This sequence joins TRBV11-3 and TRBJ1-1; 9 bases match TRBD1. J lost 3 bases, V lost 1 base, and 3 bases had no gene match. The germline gives CDR1 SGHNT, CDR2 YENEEA. This CDR3 is built from 15 residues. The CDR3 here is CASSLGGQGDTEAFF. CDR3 in DNA: TGTGCCAGCAGCTTAGGGGGACAGGGAGACACTGAAGCTTTCTTT.

V is TRBV5-1 and J is TRBJ1-1, with 10 bases fitting TRBD1. V lost 2 bases, J lost 1 base, and 8 bases stayed unmatched. CDR1 is SGHRS and CDR2 is YFSETQ in the germline V gene. This CDR3 has 17 residues. The CDR3 loop is CASSLGGTGAPNTEAFF. In DNA form, the CDR3 reads TGCGCCAGCAGCTTAGGGGGGACAGGGGCCCCGAACACTGAAGCTTTCTTT.

The chain combines TRBV6-6 with TRBJ2-7; 7 nucleotides line up with TRBD2. This CDR3 comprises 16 residues. Losses at the gene ends were 6 bases for V and 3 bases for J; bases not matched to a gene: 14. CDR1 is MNHNY, CDR2 SVGAGI, per germline (reference sequence). Here the CDR3 reads CASRGPGPGRGYEQYF. In DNA, the CDR3 is TGTGCCAGCAGGGGGCCGGGTCCGGGGAGGGGCTACGAGCAGTACTTC.

The rearrangement links TRBV19 to TRBJ2-5; 9 bases line up with TRBD2. Germline V gives CDR1 LNHDA, CDR2 SQIVND (reference sequence). The CDR3 is made up of 17 amino acids. With V trimmed by 3 bases and J by 4 bases, 12 bases remained unmatched. DNA for the CDR3: TGTGCCAGTAGTATGGATGGTGGCGGGGGGGCCGGAGAGACCCAGTACTTC. Translation gives CASSMDGGGGAGETQYF.

V usage is TRBV6-2 or TRBV6-3 and J usage is TRBJ2-5, with TRBD2 matching over 10 bases. From germline, CDR1 is MNHEY and CDR2 SVGEGT. CDR3 size: 17 residues. J was trimmed by 3 bases and V by 3 bases; bases with no gene match: 10. The CDR3 sequence: CASSYPGLAGGEETQYF. The CDR3 DNA reads TGTGCCAGCAGTTATCCCGGTTTAGCGGGGGGCGAAGAGACCCAGTACTTC.

CDR3 region: CSVELLAGGGDTQYF. The CDR3 region has the DNA TGCAGCGTTGAACTACTAGCGGGGGGAGGGGATACGCAGTATTTT. The chain is built from TRBV29-1 and TRBJ2-3, with TRBD2 matching 12 bases. The germline CDR1 and CDR2 sequences are SQVTM and ANQGSEA. The CDR3 extends over 15 amino acids. The J segment lost 6 bases and the V segment lost 2 bases, leaving 6 bases of the junction unmatched.

The gene calls are TRBV7-2 and TRBJ2-2, with a tentative D call TRBD1 (6 bases). V gave up 2 bases and J gave up 4 bases, with 14 bases separating them. The CDR3 spans 16 residues. The germline V gene encodes CDR1 SGHTA and CDR2 FQGNSA. The CDR3 nucleotides are TGTGCCAGCAGCTTAAGGTGGCCAGGGGCCACCGGGGAGCTGTTTTTT. Protein: CASSLRWPGATGELFF.

The chain links TRBV6-5 to TRBJ1-1, with 9 bases lining up with TRBD1. With V trimmed by 6 bases and J by 6 bases, 5 bases remained unmatched. The CDR3 extends over 13 amino acids. Germline loops: CDR1 MNHEY, CDR2 SVGAGI. CDR3 DNA sequence: TGTGCCAGCAGGGGGACAGGGAGGCCTGAAGCTTTCTTT. Its translation: CASRGTGRPEAFF.

This clone showed up just once. This chain connects TRBV3-1 (or the pseudogene TRBV3-2) to TRBJ1-3; D might be TRBD1 (6 bases). This CDR3 contains 19 residues. Trimming removed 1 base from V and 0 bases from J, with 19 bases in between. Per germline, CDR1 LGHDT and CDR2 YNNKEL (reference sequence). As DNA, the CDR3 is TGTGCCAGCAGCCAAGTATTAGTTCAGGGGCGGCTCTCTGGAAACACCATATATTTT. This translates into CASSQVLVQGRLSGNTIYF.

This clone was observed once. The chain is built from TRBV13 and TRBJ1-4; D remains ambiguous. This CDR3 has 14 residues. Germline V gene sequence: CDR1 PRHDT, CDR2 FYEKMQ (reference sequence). Trimming left V 7 bases short and J 8 bases short, with 17 bases between. The CDR3 loop reads CASTPGFGREKLFF. CDR3 sequence (DNA): TGTGCCAGCACCCCCGGGTTTGGTAGGGAAAAACTGTTTTTT.

The chain couples TRBV5-5 to TRBJ1-5, with 11 bases matching TRBD1. The CDR3 sequence is 14 residues long. Germline V gene data show CDR1 as SGHKS and CDR2 as YYEKEE (reference sequence). Trimming cost V 4 bases and J 6 bases; bases outside gene matches: 3. CDR3 residues: CASSLGQGVQPQHF. The CDR3 DNA follows: TGTGCCAGCAGCCTGGGACAGGGGGTTCAGCCCCAGCATTTT.

The rearrangement uses TRBV4-2 and TRBJ1-2; a weak D match, TRBD1 (5 bases). The V end lost 1 base, the J end lost 3 bases, and 12 bases lay between the germline ends. Germline CDR1 reads LGHNA; CDR2 reads YNFKEQ. CDR3 length: 15 residues. The CDR3 sequence: CASSQVGREDYGYTF. The CDR3 nucleotides are TGTGCCAGCAGCCAAGTGGGCAGGGAAGACTATGGCTACACCTTC.

This rearrangement joins TRBV7-6 to TRBJ2-1; 11 positions match TRBD2. The CDR3 spans 15 residues. The germline CDR1 and CDR2 sequences are SGHVS and FNYEAQ. V lost 3 bases to trimming and J lost 7 bases; unmatched junction nucleotides: 5. The CDR3 DNA sequence: TGTGCCAGCAGCTTTGCGCTAGCGGGGGGAAATGAGCAGTTCTTC. This sequence encodes CASSFALAGGNEQFF.

The V call is TRBV7-6, the J call TRBJ2-3; a possible D gene is TRBD2 (5 bases). The CDR3 runs 13 residues. Germline assignment: CDR1 SGHVS and CDR2 FNYEAQ. V was cut by 5 bases and J by 7 bases, with 13 bases left in between. The CDR3 DNA reads as TGTGCCAGCAGCGACGGACTCGACTATACGCAGTATTTT. Its translation is CASSDGLDYTQYF.

This clone has just one count. The chain carries TRBV6-1 and TRBJ2-7, with a weak D call TRBD1 (5 bases). Trimming stripped 4 bases from V and 1 base from J, with 17 bases between. Germline values: CDR1 MNHNS, CDR2 SASEGT. The CDR3 is 16 amino acids. The CDR3 DNA sequence: TGTGCCAGCAGTGTCATTCTGACAGAAAATTCCTACGAGCAGTACTTC. Its protein product is CASSVILTENSYEQYF.

The chain employs TRBV2 and TRBJ1-1; D gene uncertain. Germline loops: CDR1 SNHLY, CDR2 FYNNEI. V shed 0 bases and J shed 4 bases, with 9 bases lying between them. The CDR3 has 14 amino acids. In nucleotides, the CDR3 is TGTGCCAGCAGTGAAGCCCCGGGTTTCACTGAAGCTTTCTTT. Residues: CASSEAPGFTEAFF.

Written as DNA, the CDR3 is TGTGCCAGCAGTTCAGACAGGGGGCCCGGTGTGGAGACCCAGTACTTC. It yields the protein CASSSDRGPGVETQYF. The V call is TRBV7-7, the J call TRBJ2-5, with 10 bases lining up with TRBD1. The CDR3 contains 16 residues. Germline CDR1 SSHAT, CDR2 FNYEAQ (reference sequence). After removal of 6 bases from V and 5 bases from J, the junction contained 12 bases not matched to a gene.

V and J are TRBV7-2 and TRBJ2-2, with no clear D. V was cut by 9 bases and J by 0 bases, with 8 bases left in between. The germline CDR1 and CDR2 sequences are SGHTA and FQGNSA. The CDR3 runs to 13 residues. As DNA, the CDR3 is TGTGCCAGGGGCGAAGCGAACACCGGGGAGCTGTTTTTT. Its translation is CARGEANTGELFF. The variable domain in full, completed from reference TRBV7-2 and TRBJ2-2, reads GAGVSQSPSNKVTEKGKDVELRCDPISGHTALYWYRQSLGQGLEFLIYFQGNSAPDKSGLPSDRFSAERTGGSVSTLTIQRTQQEDSAVYLCARGEANTGELFFGEGSRLTVL.

The V and J genes are TRBV7-9 and TRBJ1-4; unclear D gene. V was clipped by 7 bases and J by 0 bases, with 9 bases between them. The CDR3 length is 14 residues. CDR1 SEHNR and CDR2 FQNEAQ come from the germline V gene (reference sequence). DNA of the CDR3: TGTGCCAGCAATCGAGGGTCAACTAATGAAAAACTGTTTTTT. Protein product: CASNRGSTNEKLFF.

The gene calls are TRBV6-4 and TRBJ2-2; possibly TRBD2 for D (5 bases). V was cut by 5 bases and J by 4 bases, with 17 bases left in between. The CDR3 length is 16 residues. CDR1 and CDR2 from the germline V gene are MRHNA and SNTAGT. The CDR3 DNA reads TGTGCCAGCAGTCCAATGTCCGGGATCCTCACCGGGGAGCTGTTTTTT. This encodes CASSPMSGILTGELFF.

The rearrangement joins TRBV14 to TRBJ2-5; D perhaps matches TRBD1 (5 bases). Trimming took off 1 base at V and 3 bases at J, with 12 bases between the two ends. Germline loops: CDR1 SGHDN, CDR2 FVKESK. The CDR3 has 15 residues. CDR3 DNA sequence: TGTGCCAGCAGCCAAGGTCTCCTGACAGAAGAGACCCAGTACTTC. Its protein product is CASSQGLLTEETQYF. The full variable domain, rest sourced from reference TRBV14 and TRBJ2-5, is EAGVTQFPSHSVIEKGQTVTLRCDPISGHDNLYWYRRVMGKEIKFLLHFVKESKQDESGMPNNRFLAERTGGTYSTLKVQPAELEDSGVYFCASSQGLLTEETQYFGPGTRLLVL.

This chain connects TRBV13 to TRBJ2-7; 7 bases are shared with TRBD1. Germline V gives CDR1 PRHDT, CDR2 FYEKMQ (reference sequence). CDR3 size: 14 residues. Germline trimming cut 5 bases from V and 3 bases from J; bases unmatched to any gene: 7. The CDR3 here is CASSRRDSFYEQYF. For the CDR3, the DNA is TGTGCCAGCAGCCGACGGGACAGCTTCTACGAGCAGTACTTC.